This T cell receptor beta chain is from a study of T cells in Graves' hyperthyroidism and ophthalmopathy. Germline V lookup: CDR1 SGHDT, CDR2 YYEEEE. The CDR3 runs 17 residues. Trimming stripped 0 bases from V and 5 bases from J, with 19 bases between. Amplification yielded TCR beta CDR3 regions, with RNA transcripts as the source. First-round RT-PCR with HTBI primers amplified the TCR CDR3 region. Via MiXCR, TCRdb re-called the multiplex PCR reads, giving one row per CDR3 protein. Among about 270,000 distinct CDR3 sequences listed, around 22% were seen once. The source of this sequence is a man under 40 with Graves' ophthalmopathy. Sequences were obtained from blood. This rearrangement joins TRBV5-6 to TRBJ2-3; the D gene is possibly TRBD2 (6 bases). CDR3 in DNA: TGTGCCAGCAGCTTGGGGTTGAACCCTCTCGGGGGAGATACGCAGTATTTT. As protein: CASSLGLNPLGGDTQYF.